The 24 T cell receptor beta chains presented below share a single source sample, sequenced in a study of CD8 T cells in Susac syndrome. RNA in amounts of roughly 0.5 to 1 ug was reverse transcribed with random hexamers. A single record per CDR3 protein comes from TCRdb applying MiXCR to the immunoSEQ multiplex PCR reads. The profile shows more than 65,000 distinct CDR3 sequences, approximately 95% of them singletons. The specimen sequenced was CD8+ T cells from PBMCs. These receptors came from a human donor in good health.

The V gene is TRBV19, the J gene TRBJ2-3, with a possible D match to TRBD2 (6 bases). The CDR3 length is 14 residues. CDR1 is LNHDA, CDR2 SQIVND, per germline (reference sequence). Trimming cost V 5 bases and J 0 bases, with 9 bases left between them. In DNA, the CDR3 is TGTGCCAGTAGTTTAGCGGCTAGCACAGATACGCAGTATTTT. Translating it yields CASSLAASTDTQYF.

This clonotype was counted between two and nine times. V usage is TRBV29-1 and J usage is TRBJ1-2; D remains ambiguous. Germline V CDR1 and CDR2: SQVTM, ANQGSEA. This CDR3 is built from 11 residues. Between the trimmed V and J ends, which lost 5 bases and 2 bases, there was a span of 6 bases. CDR3 sequence reads: CSVQGNYGYTF. CDR3 DNA sequence: TGCAGCGTTCAAGGAAACTATGGCTACACCTTC.

CDR3 amino acids: CASSLGPGEQYF. For the CDR3, the DNA is TGTGCCAGCAGCTTAGGGCCGGGCGAGCAGTACTTC. The chain carries TRBV13 and TRBJ2-7; D remains ambiguous. The V end was cut by 0 bases, the J end by 6 bases, with 6 bases between. The CDR3 sequence is 12 residues long. Germline V gene data show CDR1 as PRHDT and CDR2 as FYEKMQ (reference sequence).

V gene TRBV11-1 combines with J gene TRBJ2-7; 10 bases are shared with TRBD2. In germline, CDR1 is SGHAT, CDR2 FQDESV (reference sequence). J lost 12 bases, V lost 3 bases, and 8 bases had no gene match. The CDR3 spans 13 residues. The CDR3 DNA reads as TGTGCCAGCAGCTTTCCTAGCGGGGGTTTCGCGTACTTC. This codes for CASSFPSGGFAYF.

The CDR3: CASSPGSGGTYEQYF. The CDR3 DNA is TGTGCCAGCAGCCCAGGCAGCGGGGGAACCTACGAGCAGTACTTC. The chain joins TRBV3-1 to TRBJ2-7; 8 nucleotides line up with TRBD2. CDR1 LGHDT and CDR2 YNNKEL come from the germline V gene (reference sequence). Trimming cost V 4 bases and J 2 bases; bases outside gene matches: 7. This CDR3 spans 15 amino acids.

CDR3 in DNA: TGCGCCAGCAGCCAACGTTCTGCAGGGGGCGAGGACACTGAAGCTTTCTTT. As protein: CASSQRSAGGEDTEAFF. This chain uses TRBV4-3 with TRBJ1-1; 8 bases are shared with TRBD1. This CDR3 is built from 17 residues. J was trimmed by 3 bases and V by 2 bases; bases with no gene match: 11. Germline values: CDR1 LGHNA, CDR2 YSLEER.

The rearrangement uses TRBV9 and TRBJ2-1, with D perhaps matching TRBD1 or TRBD2 (5 bases each). Deletions cut 1 base from V and 1 base from J, with 9 bases between. CDR1 SGDLS and CDR2 YYNGEE come from the germline V gene. CDR3 length: 15 residues. As DNA, the CDR3 is TGTGCCAGCAGCGTATACGGGGCGTCCTACAATGAGCAGTTCTTC. Protein: CASSVYGASYNEQFF.

The V gene is TRBV28, the J gene TRBJ2-7; no definite D call. This CDR3 is built from 12 residues. V was cut by 3 bases and J by 7 bases, with 10 bases left in between. Germline CDR1 reads MDHEN; CDR2 reads SYDVKM. The CDR3 DNA sequence: TGTGCCAGCAGTTTCCCGTATAGGGAGCAGTACTTC. It specifies CASSFPYREQYF.

The chain carries TRBV15 and TRBJ2-7; D is undetermined. The germline CDR1 and CDR2 sequences are LNHNV and YYDKDF (reference sequence). This CDR3 comprises 13 residues. Trimming left V 1 base short and J 5 bases short, with 9 bases between. CDR3 nucleotide sequence: TGTGCCACCAGCAGAGCGGTCGAGGACGAGCAGTACTTC. It specifies CATSRAVEDEQYF.

This clonotype has just one count. The V call is TRBV25-1, the J call TRBJ1-2; tentative D call: TRBD1 (5 bases). The CDR3 has 13 amino acids. The germline V gene encodes CDR1 MGHDK and CDR2 SYGVNS. Trimming shortened V by 5 bases and J by 8 bases, and 15 bases separated the two germline ends. CDR3: CASSSGTAYGYTF. The CDR3 DNA follows: TGTGCCAGCAGTTCCGGGACGGCTTACGGCTACACCTTC.

The genes are TRBV11-2 and TRBJ2-2; 8 bases align to TRBD2. The CDR3 contains 16 residues. Trimming cost V 7 bases and J 3 bases; bases outside gene matches: 10. Germline CDR1 SGHAT, CDR2 FQNNGV. The CDR3 loop is CASTPPGGAYTGELFF. DNA of the CDR3: TGTGCCAGCACCCCCCCCGGGGGGGCATACACCGGGGAGCTGTTTTTT.

The chain employs TRBV27 and TRBJ2-7; perhaps TRBD1 as D (5 bases). Germline CDR1 and CDR2: MNHEY and SMNVEV (reference sequence). The V end lost 0 bases, the J end lost 4 bases, and 10 bases lay between the germline ends. The CDR3 covers 14 residues. The chain's CDR3 is CASSLSAPGYEQYF. CDR3 nucleotides: TGTGCCAGCAGTTTATCCGCCCCAGGGTACGAGCAGTACTTC.

The V gene is TRBV19, the J gene TRBJ1-5; D is possibly TRBD1 (5 bases). This CDR3 is built from 15 residues. Trimming removed 2 bases at V and 3 bases at J, with 11 bases between. Germline V lookup: CDR1 LNHDA, CDR2 SQIVND (reference sequence). The DNA for the CDR3 is TGTGCCAGTAGTATATACCGGGGGGTCAATCAGCCCCAGCATTTT. Translated, it gives CASSIYRGVNQPQHF.

This clonotype appeared a single time. V gene TRBV15 combines with J gene TRBJ1-4; tentative D call: TRBD1 (6 bases). V was trimmed by 1 base and J by 7 bases, leaving 10 bases between them. CDR1 is LNHNV and CDR2 is YYDKDF in the germline V gene (reference sequence). The CDR3 is 14 amino acids. CDR3 DNA: TGTGCCACCAGCAGAGTACAGGGTGGTGAAAAACTGTTTTTT. Translating it yields CATSRVQGGEKLFF.

The rearrangement links TRBV13 to TRBJ2-1; TRBD1 matches 8 bases. Germline CDR1 and CDR2: PRHDT and FYEKMQ (reference sequence). The CDR3 length is 14 residues. V lost 0 bases, J lost 9 bases, and 4 bases stayed unmatched. The CDR3 loop reads CASSLGTGAAEQFF. The CDR3 DNA reads as TGTGCCAGCAGCTTAGGGACAGGGGCCGCTGAGCAGTTCTTC.

The chain joins TRBV2 to TRBJ2-3, with 11 nucleotides matching TRBD2. This CDR3 has 14 residues. Germline CDR1 SNHLY, CDR2 FYNNEI. V dropped 8 bases and J dropped 2; count of bases not matched to a gene: 3. CDR3 DNA: TGTGCCAGCGGGACTAGCGGAAACACAGATACGCAGTATTTT. It specifies CASGTSGNTDTQYF.

The chain couples TRBV6-5 to TRBJ2-7; D not resolved. V was cut by 0 bases and J by 4 bases, with 7 bases left in between. Per germline, CDR1 MNHEY and CDR2 SVGAGI. This CDR3 spans 13 amino acids. The CDR3: CASSYSGKYEQYF. The CDR3 DNA sequence: TGTGCCAGCAGTTACTCGGGAAAGTACGAGCAGTACTTC.

A single count supports this clonotype. The V gene is TRBV3-1, the J gene TRBJ2-1, with D perhaps given as TRBD1 or TRBD2 (5 bases each). The germline CDR1 and CDR2 sequences are LGHDT and YNNKEL (reference sequence). The CDR3 loop spans 15 amino acids. With 0 bases removed from V and 8 bases from J, the gap between germline ends came to 14 bases. CDR3 sequence reads: CASSQDLGDLHEQFF. The CDR3 DNA sequence: TGTGCCAGCAGCCAAGATCTGGGGGATCTCCATGAGCAGTTCTTC.

The chain links TRBV27 to TRBJ2-3; the D is unclear. The CDR3 length is 13 residues. V lost 5 bases and J lost 2, with 8 bases in between. Germline CDR1 MNHEY, CDR2 SMNVEV (reference sequence). CDR3 protein: CASSRTVTDTQYF. Here the CDR3 DNA reads TGTGCCAGCAGTAGGACGGTCACAGATACGCAGTATTTT.

The chain has TRBV6-2 or TRBV6-3 and TRBJ2-7; D is possibly TRBD1 or TRBD2 (5 bases each). The CDR3 runs to 13 residues. Trimming removed 0 bases from V and 6 bases from J, with 9 bases in between. Germline values: CDR1 MNHEY, CDR2 SVGEGT. Here the CDR3 DNA reads TGTGCCAGCAGTTACTCGATGAGGGGCGAGCAGTACGTC. Translating gives CASSYSMRGEQYV.

J is TRBJ2-5 and V is TRBV2, with D perhaps TRBD2 (7 bases). The V gene's germline CDR1 is SNHLY and CDR2 FYNNEI. Trimming pared 7 bases from V and 3 bases from J, leaving 15 bases between. The CDR3 has 14 amino acids. CDR3 DNA sequence: TGTGCCAGCACCTTTACGGGGGGCGAAGAGACCCAGTACTTC. As protein: CASTFTGGEETQYF.

The rearrangement joins TRBV15 to TRBJ2-7; D is ambiguous. This CDR3 region has 14 residues. Trimming left V 1 base short and J 5 bases short, with 12 bases between. Germline V gene sequence: CDR1 LNHNV, CDR2 YYDKDF (reference sequence). Here the CDR3 reads CATSRVVGVHEQYV. The CDR3 region has the DNA TGTGCCACCAGCAGAGTGGTTGGGGTCCACGAGCAGTACGTC.

The V gene is TRBV14, the J gene TRBJ2-7; D gene unclear. The CDR3 is 13 residues long. Germline V gene sequence: CDR1 SGHDN, CDR2 FVKESK. Between the trimmed V and J ends, which lost 2 bases and 7 bases, there was a span of 12 bases. CDR3 coding DNA: TGTGCCAGCAGCCAATACAGCTCTGGGGAGCAGTACGTC. Its protein product is CASSQYSSGEQYV.

This rearrangement joins TRBV7-9 to TRBJ2-3, with 12 bases that match TRBD2. The CDR3 length is 18 residues. Germline trimming cut 5 bases from V and 1 base from J; bases unmatched to any gene: 10. CDR1 SEHNR and CDR2 FQNEAQ come from the germline V gene (reference sequence). CDR3 residues: CASSPWASGGAGTDTQYF. In DNA form, the CDR3 reads TGTGCCAGCAGCCCCTGGGCTAGCGGGGGGGCCGGCACAGATACGCAGTATTTT.